This paragraph reports one T cell receptor beta chain. No antigen is known for it. The sample belongs to a study of cytomegalovirus exposure and HLA in healthy donors. Study overall: Earlier findings included 100 million to 130 million unique TCR beta sequences obtained from 150 million to 200 million T cells. HLA-typed donors were the source of about 85 million unique TCRs, which an early data release held. Falling in the Caucasian-associated ancestry cluster were about four fifths of under 500 genotyped donors. The study, taken as a whole, reports: In an earlier analysis, most TCR beta V segments were productive about 87% or about 30% of the time.

This CDR3 region has 14 residues. V lost 2 bases and J 4 bases, leaving 8 bases between the germline ends. The germline CDR1 and CDR2 sequences are LGHNT and FRNRAP. Use of 60 Vbeta and 13 Jbeta primers characterized the PCR. The assay was immunoSEQ multiplex PCR, and TCRdb's table has in-frame clones only and misses some. The table has roughly 160,000 clones, around 78% seen once; the top ten hold over 2.5%. This TCR was sampled from a woman between 45 and 60 years old in good health and CMV-seropositive. V is TRBV12-5 and J is TRBJ2-2; the D gene is possibly TRBD1 (5 bases). The sequencing sample was made of PBMCs. The CDR3 region has the DNA TGTGCTAGTGGTTTGACAGGAAGCACCGGGGAGCTGTTTTTT. Translated, it gives CASGLTGSTGELFF.